The present entry profiles one T cell receptor beta chain with its context. Its antigen is unidentified. Its ends do not fully match the called genes, so a read error is possible. Time point meaning: newly diagnosed GD, antithyroid drugs for less than 3 months. The TCR library was prepared using RNA isolated from PBMCs. The authors diagnosed Graves' disease using American Thyroid Association guidelines. From each patient, roughly 10 milliliters of peripheral blood was drawn and collected into an EDTA anticoagulant tube. This sample stems from a study of regulatory T cells in long-lasting Graves disease. Study at large: Graves' patients, diagnosed recently, had received antithyroid drugs under 3 months. Study-wide points: In persistent patients, shared public clonotypes (more than 2,500) outnumbered those in new patients (around 1,000).

This CDR3 contains 16 residues. From germline, CDR1 is LGHNA and CDR2 YNFKEQ. With iRepertoire HTBI primers and Arm-PCR of CDR3 regions, TCR beta libraries were built. TCRdb reprocessed the multiplex PCR reads with MiXCR, giving one entry per CDR3 protein. The table includes 350,000 to 400,000 distinct CDR3 sequences, 15% detected once. Source: peripheral blood mononuclear cells (PBMCs), taken at new diagnosis, from a patient treated with antithyroid drugs. This chain connects TRBV4-2 to TRBJ2-2, with D possibly matching TRBD2 (5 bases). The TCR sequence derives from a female donor with Graves disease. The CDR3 spells CANSQEGGANTGELFF. The CDR3 nucleotides are TGTGCCAACAGCCAAGAGGGTGGCGCGAACACCGGGGAGCTGTTTTTT.